A selection of T cell receptor beta chains follows, all from one sample in a study of blood T cell repertoires in COVID-19. Assay: immunoSEQ multiplex PCR; the TCRdb copy retains only in-frame clones and omits some. The table includes some 170,000 clones, over 75% detected once. Specimen: peripheral blood. Receptor source: a man aged 55-75 years with active or convalescent COVID-19. Each CDR3 is given with its conserved first and last residue. D genes are given only for firm matches.

V gene	D gene	J gene	CDR3 protein
TRBV10-3	TRBD2	TRBJ2-1	CAISVGTSENEQFF
TRBV5-4	TRBD2	TRBJ2-5	CASSLPSGASGETQYF
TRBV2	.	TRBJ1-4	CTSTEGREKLFF
TRBV2	TRBD1	TRBJ1-2	CASSEGDRVGGYTF
TRBV10-2	TRBD1	TRBJ2-4	CASTPGTALAKNIQYF
TRBV5-4	TRBD1	TRBJ2-5	CASSLDRVGTQETQYF
TRBV6-5	.	TRBJ1-2	CASRTGPYGYTF
TRBV7-9	.	TRBJ1-3	CASSLDPGISGNTIYF
TRBV10-3	TRBD2	TRBJ2-1	CAISERGGSSYNEQFF
TRBV5-4	TRBD1	TRBJ1-1	CASSRIVGTENTEAFF
TRBV4-1	TRBD2	TRBJ2-7	CASSQDTSGRYEQYF
TRBV7-9	TRBD1	TRBJ2-7	CASSATGGRILEQYF
TRBV6-5	TRBD1	TRBJ1-1	CASIIAGGVLTEAFF
TRBV18	TRBD1	TRBJ1-4	CASSPGQVGEKLFF
TRBV29-1	.	TRBJ2-2	CSGRQSTGELFF
TRBV19	.	TRBJ2-5	CASSGETQYF
TRBV18	.	TRBJ2-3	CASSSGELGTQYF
TRBV5-4	.	TRBJ2-2	CASSLVGLTTGELFF
TRBV16	.	TRBJ2-7	CASSQSVGGEQYF
TRBV3-1/TRBV3-2	.	TRBJ1-6	CASSQDPRERNSPLHF
TRBV3-1/TRBV3-2	TRBD2	TRBJ2-1	CASSPTSGLYNEQFF